The rows below give T cell receptor beta chains drawn from one sample of a study of blood T cells in healthy people across ages. MiXCR, applied by TCRdb to the 5' RACE reads, yields one record per CDR3 protein. This table has more than 800,000 distinct CDR3 sequences, about 30% appearing once. The sample was blood. The receptors were gathered from an elderly woman in good health. Both conserved end residues are part of each CDR3. D genes are given only for firm matches. Size is omitted from some rows. Given values are once, few, many or a class for expanded clones.

size: NA
V: TRBV6-2/TRBV6-3
D: TRBD1
J: TRBJ1-4
DNA: TGTGCCAGTAGAACAGGGGCACGGAAACTGTTTTTT
CDR3: CASRTGARKLFF

size: NA
V: TRBV7-8
D: TRBD1
J: TRBJ2-2
DNA: TGTGCCAGCACCCCAGTCAGGGGGCAAACCGGGGAGCTGTTTTTT
CDR3: CASTPVRGQTGELFF

size: few
V: TRBV5-5
D: TRBD2
J: TRBJ2-7
DNA: TGTGCCAGCAGCTGGGGACTAGCGGGGGGAGAGCAGTACTTC
CDR3: CASSWGLAGGEQYF

size: many
V: TRBV6-2/TRBV6-3
D: TRBD1
J: TRBJ2-1
DNA: TGTGCCAGCAGTAGCGACAGGGGGGCAACCTACAATGAGCAGTTCTTC
CDR3: CASSSDRGATYNEQFF

size: NA
V: TRBV5-1
D: NA
J: TRBJ1-1
DNA: TGCGCCAGCAGTGAAGGTGCGGGCAGGAACACTGAAGCTTTCTTT
CDR3: CASSEGAGRNTEAFF

size: many
V: TRBV7-2
D: NA
J: TRBJ1-2
DNA: TGTGCCAGCAGGCAAACAGGAAACTATGGCTACACCTTC
CDR3: CASRQTGNYGYTF

size: NA
V: TRBV7-2
D: NA
J: TRBJ2-7
DNA: TGTGCCAGCAGCCCCCCGGTGGGGTACGAGCAGTACTTC
CDR3: CASSPPVGYEQYF

size: NA
V: TRBV20-1
D: NA
J: TRBJ1-2
DNA: TGCAGTGCTGCTAATCGGGGGGTCTATGGCTACACCTTC
CDR3: CSAANRGVYGYTF

size: NA
V: TRBV6-2/TRBV6-3
D: TRBD1
J: TRBJ2-5
DNA: TGTGCCAGCAGTCAAGGACAGGTTATGCGGGCTGAGCAGTACTTC
CDR3: CASSQGQVMRAEQYF

size: many
V: TRBV6-2/TRBV6-3
D: NA
J: TRBJ2-7
DNA: TGTGCCAGCAGTTCCGTGTCTCTTCGGAGCGATAGCTCCTACGAGCAGTACTTC
CDR3: CASSSVSLRSDSSYEQYF

size: few
V: TRBV4-1
D: NA
J: TRBJ2-1
DNA: TGCGCCAGCAGCCAAGATCGGAGGGGCCATGAGCAGTTCTTC
CDR3: CASSQDRRGHEQFF

size: NA
V: TRBV7-9
D: NA
J: TRBJ1-5
DNA: TGTGCCAGCAGCTCGGCAGGAGGGAATCAGCCCCAGCATTTT
CDR3: CASSSAGGNQPQHF

size: many
V: TRBV7-2
D: NA
J: TRBJ1-6
DNA: TGTGCCAGCAGCTTACAGTATAATTCACCCCTCCACTTT
CDR3: CASSLQYNSPLHF

size: many
V: TRBV4-3
D: NA
J: TRBJ2-1
DNA: TGCGCCAGCAGCCAAGATCTGGGTAGCAATGAGCAGTTCTTC
CDR3: CASSQDLGSNEQFF

size: many
V: TRBV6-6
D: NA
J: TRBJ1-1
DNA: TGTGCCAGCAGTGTTGGGGGGCGAGACACTGAAGCTTTCTTT
CDR3: CASSVGGRDTEAFF

size: many
V: TRBV25-1
D: NA
J: TRBJ1-4
DNA: TGTGCCAGCAGTGCGAGGGGACGATGGAATGAAAAACTGTTTTTT
CDR3: CASSARGRWNEKLFF

size: many
V: TRBV6-6
D: NA
J: TRBJ2-7
DNA: TGTGCCAGCAGTGAGTATGACAGTTCTACCTACGAGCAGTACTTC
CDR3: CASSEYDSSTYEQYF

size: many
V: TRBV27
D: TRBD2
J: TRBJ2-1
DNA: TGTGCCAGCAGTACACTAGCGGCCCCCCATTACAATGAGCAGTTCTTC
CDR3: CASSTLAAPHYNEQFF

size: NA
V: TRBV7-2
D: NA
J: TRBJ2-5
DNA: TGTGCCAGCAGCCCACTAGACGGATCTAAAGAGACCCAGTACTTC
CDR3: CASSPLDGSKETQYF

size: NA
V: TRBV6-1
D: NA
J: TRBJ1-1
DNA: TGTGCCAGCAGTGTCGGGGGATTGGCCACTGAAGCTTTCTTT
CDR3: CASSVGGLATEAFF

size: few
V: TRBV5-1
D: TRBD2
J: TRBJ2-3
DNA: TGCGCCAGCAGCTTGGCTTCCGCGGGAGTGAGCACAGATACGCAGTATTTT
CDR3: CASSLASAGVSTDTQYF

size: few
V: TRBV24-1
D: NA
J: TRBJ1-2
DNA: TGTGCCACCAGTGACCCCCCGGAGGGGGGGTTCGACTATGGCTACACCTTC
CDR3: CATSDPPEGGFDYGYTF

size: NA
V: TRBV20-1
D: NA
J: TRBJ1-2
DNA: TGCAGTGCTAGAGCCCCTCCTTCAACGCGGCCCGACGGCTACACCTTC
CDR3: CSARAPPSTRPDGYTF

size: many
V: TRBV28
D: TRBD1
J: TRBJ2-7
DNA: TGTGCCAGCAGTTCCCCTCGGACAGGGGGCTACGAGCAGTACTTC
CDR3: CASSSPRTGGYEQYF

size: few
V: TRBV7-6
D: NA
J: TRBJ2-7
DNA: TGTGCCAGCAGCGAAGTAGGAATCGAGCAGTACTTC
CDR3: CASSEVGIEQYF

size: few
V: TRBV7-9
D: TRBD1
J: TRBJ1-2
DNA: TGTGCCAGCAGCTTAGGGGGGGACAGGTCGCTTTATGGCTACACCTTC
CDR3: CASSLGGDRSLYGYTF

size: NA
V: TRBV6-5
D: NA
J: TRBJ2-5
DNA: TGTGCCAGCAGTTACGGGCAGGGGTGGGAGACCCAGTACTTC
CDR3: CASSYGQGWETQYF

size: few
V: TRBV20-1
D: NA
J: TRBJ1-5
DNA: TGCAGTGCTACCCCAGACAGGTATGAGCCCCAGCATTTT
CDR3: CSATPDRYEPQHF